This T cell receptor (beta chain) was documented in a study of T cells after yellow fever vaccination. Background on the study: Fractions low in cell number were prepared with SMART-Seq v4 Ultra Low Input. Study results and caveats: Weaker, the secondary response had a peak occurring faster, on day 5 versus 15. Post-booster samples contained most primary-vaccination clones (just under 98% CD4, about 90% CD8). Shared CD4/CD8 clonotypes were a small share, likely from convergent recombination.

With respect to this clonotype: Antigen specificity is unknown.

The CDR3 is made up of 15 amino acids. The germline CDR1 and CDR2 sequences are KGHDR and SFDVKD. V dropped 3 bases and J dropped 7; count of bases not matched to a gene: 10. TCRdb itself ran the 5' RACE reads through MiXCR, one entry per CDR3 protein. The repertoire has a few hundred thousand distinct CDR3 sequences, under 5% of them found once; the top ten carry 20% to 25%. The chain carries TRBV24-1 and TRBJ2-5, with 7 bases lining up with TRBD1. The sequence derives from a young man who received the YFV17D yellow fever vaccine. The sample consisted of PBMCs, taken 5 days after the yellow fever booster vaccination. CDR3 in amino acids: CATSDPRQGRGTQYF. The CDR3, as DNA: TGTGCCACCAGTGATCCACGACAGGGCAGGGGGACCCAGTACTTC.